The 28 T cell receptor beta chains in this list originate from one sample, sequenced in a study of blood T cell repertoires in COVID-19. The repertoire was sequenced with immunoSEQ multiplex PCR; TCRdb's copy has only in-frame clones and lacks some. The data contain over 110,000 clones, 88% of them seen just once; the ten biggest clones take up less than 2%. Specimen: peripheral blood. All receptors come from an older man with acute or convalescent COVID-19.

The chain joins TRBV28 to TRBJ2-6; possible D gene TRBD1, 5 bases. This CDR3 is built from 17 residues. Germline V gives CDR1 MDHEN, CDR2 SYDVKM. Trimming took 4 bases from V and 0 from J, leaving 13 bases between them. CDR3 protein: CASSSEGVYSGANVLTF. The CDR3 nucleotides are TGTGCCAGCAGTTCCGAAGGGGTCTACTCTGGGGCCAACGTCCTGACTTTC.

The V and J genes are TRBV5-5 and TRBJ1-1, with TRBD1 matching over 9 bases. Germline V gives CDR1 SGHKS, CDR2 YYEKEE (reference sequence). The CDR3 consists of 17 residues. V lost 0 bases, J lost 0 bases, and 6 bases stayed unmatched. CDR3 sequence reads: CASSLDRGRGVNTEAFF. The CDR3 nucleotides are TGTGCCAGCAGCTTGGACAGGGGGCGAGGGGTGAACACTGAAGCTTTCTTT.

The V call is TRBV24-1, the J call TRBJ2-3, with D unclear. V was cut by 7 bases and J by 0 bases, with 4 bases left in between. The CDR3 consists of 12 residues. Germline values: CDR1 KGHDR, CDR2 SFDVKD. The CDR3 protein is CATRTSTDTQYF. The DNA of the CDR3 is TGTGCCACCAGGACTAGCACAGATACGCAGTATTTT.

The genes are TRBV11-2 and TRBJ1-1; TRBD1 is a possible D gene (5 bases). Trimming took off 3 bases at V and 7 bases at J, with 9 bases between the two ends. The CDR3 loop spans 12 amino acids. In germline, CDR1 is SGHAT, CDR2 FQNNGV. CDR3 residues: CASSFGGIEAFF. The DNA of the CDR3 is TGTGCCAGCAGCTTTGGGGGGATTGAAGCTTTCTTT.

The CDR3 DNA is TGTGCCAGCAGTTTAACCGGAGGGGAGGGCACTGAAGCTTTCTTT. The encoded protein is CASSLTGGEGTEAFF. The V call is TRBV27, the J call TRBJ1-1; a weak D match, TRBD1 (5 bases). Deletions cut 2 bases from V and 4 bases from J, with 14 bases between. The CDR3 extends over 15 amino acids. The germline gives CDR1 MNHEY, CDR2 SMNVEV (reference sequence).

The chain recombines TRBV5-1 with TRBJ2-7, with a possible D match to TRBD1 (5 bases). The CDR3 sequence is 13 residues long. In germline, CDR1 is SGHRS, CDR2 YFSETQ. Trimming removed 0 bases at V and 3 bases at J, with 7 bases between. The CDR3 protein is CASSLGQNYEQYF. DNA of the CDR3: TGCGCCAGCAGCTTGGGACAGAACTACGAGCAGTACTTC.

The V call is TRBV7-8, the J call TRBJ1-6; D unresolved. Trimming took 0 bases from V and 0 from J, leaving 6 bases between them. The CDR3 runs to 16 residues. The germline V gene encodes CDR1 SGHVS and CDR2 FQNEAQ. CDR3 in amino acids: CASSLALVSYNSPLHF. CDR3 coding DNA: TGTGCCAGCAGCTTAGCCCTAGTCTCCTATAATTCACCCCTCCACTTT.

CDR3 sequence reads: CATKTGNQPQHF. Written as DNA, the CDR3 is TGTGCCACCAAAACAGGGAATCAGCCCCAGCATTTT. The chain recombines TRBV28 with TRBJ1-5, with D possibly being TRBD1 (6 bases). The CDR3 runs 12 residues. V lost 10 bases, J lost 4 bases, and 11 bases lay in between. The germline CDR1 and CDR2 sequences are MDHEN and SYDVKM.

In its sample, this clone was seen once. The rearrangement links TRBV5-6 to TRBJ1-1; the D is unclear. This CDR3 spans 14 amino acids. From germline, CDR1 is SGHDT and CDR2 YYEEEE. Trimming pared 3 bases from V and 0 bases from J, leaving 9 bases between. CDR3 residues: CASSSQNMNTEAFF. The CDR3 DNA reads as TGTGCCAGCAGCTCGCAGAACATGAACACTGAAGCTTTCTTT.

The chain combines TRBV7-9 with TRBJ2-3; TRBD2 agrees at 9 bases. After removal of 5 bases from V and 2 bases from J, the junction contained 5 bases not matched to a gene. Germline CDR1 reads SEHNR; CDR2 reads FQNEAQ (reference sequence). This CDR3 has 15 residues. CDR3 amino acids: CASSPRLAVTDTQYF. CDR3 DNA: TGTGCCAGCAGCCCCCGACTAGCGGTCACAGATACGCAGTATTTT.

The gene calls are TRBV7-9 and TRBJ2-3; TRBD1 matches at 10 bases. Trimming cost V 5 bases and J 2 bases; bases outside gene matches: 7. In germline, CDR1 is SEHNR, CDR2 FQNEAQ (reference sequence). The CDR3 extends over 16 amino acids. The CDR3 region has the DNA TGTGCCAGCAGCCCCCCCGGGACAGGGGACACAGATACGCAGTATTTT. Its translation: CASSPPGTGDTDTQYF.

The genes are TRBV3-1 (or the pseudogene TRBV3-2) and TRBJ1-3, with 7 positions matching TRBD1. Trimming took 1 base from V and 4 from J; bases not matched to a gene: 1. In germline, CDR1 is LGHDT, CDR2 YNNKEL (reference sequence). This CDR3 comprises 14 residues. The CDR3 nucleotides are TGTGCCAGCAGCCAAGGGGACAGAGGAAACACCATATATTTT. It specifies CASSQGDRGNTIYF.

The chain joins TRBV6-1 to TRBJ2-4, with D tentatively TRBD1 (6 bases). The CDR3 sequence is 16 residues long. Germline loops: CDR1 MNHNS, CDR2 SASEGT. V gave up 1 base and J gave up 8 bases, with 18 bases separating them. For the CDR3, the DNA is TGTGCCAGCAGTGAAGGTCTCAGGGGCGTAATACACATTCAGTACTTC. Translated: CASSEGLRGVIHIQYF.

The chain recombines TRBV19 with TRBJ2-5; possibly TRBD2 for D (6 bases). The germline V gene encodes CDR1 LNHDA and CDR2 SQIVND (reference sequence). Trimming stripped 6 bases from V and 1 base from J, with 12 bases between. The CDR3 is 14 amino acids. CDR3 protein: CASSPRRVQETQYF. The CDR3 DNA follows: TGTGCCAGTAGCCCAAGGAGGGTCCAAGAGACCCAGTACTTC.

In nucleotides, the CDR3 is TGCGCCAGCAGCGTGGGACAGGGGATCAGCGGCGACGAGCAGTACTTC. Translated, it gives CASSVGQGISGDEQYF. J is TRBJ2-7 and V is TRBV5-1; 10 nucleotides agree with TRBD1. The germline gives CDR1 SGHRS, CDR2 YFSETQ. This CDR3 comprises 16 residues. J gave up 5 bases and V 4 bases, and 12 bases lay outside the gene matches.

The rearrangement uses TRBV12-3 or TRBV12-4 and TRBJ1-2, with a possible D match to TRBD1 (5 bases). V lost 3 bases to trimming and J lost 3 bases, with 8 bases between them. The CDR3 is made up of 13 amino acids. The CDR3 region is CASSFGAHYGYTF. In DNA form, the CDR3 reads TGTGCCAGCAGTTTTGGGGCCCACTATGGCTACACCTTC.

In its sample, this clone was seen once. The CDR3 here is CASSLQVNTEAFF. CDR3 sequence (DNA): TGTGCCAGCAGCCTCCAGGTGAACACTGAAGCTTTCTTT. V and J are TRBV11-2 and TRBJ1-1; D gene uncertain. From germline, CDR1 is SGHAT and CDR2 FQNNGV. This CDR3 region has 13 residues. Deletions cut 5 bases from V and 0 bases from J, with 7 bases between.

The CDR3 region has the DNA TGTGCCAGCAGCCGCCAAGGCCAGGTCGATTCCACAGATACGCAGTATTTT. This codes for CASSRQGQVDSTDTQYF. This chain uses TRBV3-1 (or the pseudogene TRBV3-2) with TRBJ2-3; D gene uncertain. V was cut by 4 bases and J by 2 bases, with 19 bases left in between. CDR3 length: 17 residues. From germline, CDR1 is LGHDT and CDR2 YNNKEL (reference sequence).

V and J are TRBV19 and TRBJ1-6; a possible D gene is TRBD1 (5 bases). This CDR3 is built from 14 residues. Germline CDR1 is LNHDA and CDR2 is SQIVND (reference sequence). V shed 8 bases and J shed 4 bases, with 12 bases lying between them. Written as DNA, the CDR3 is TGTGCCAGTGCGACAGAGCCTTATAATTCACCCCTCCACTTT. This translates into CASATEPYNSPLHF.

This sequence joins TRBV5-1 and TRBJ2-7; no clear D. The ends were cut back, 8 bases at V and 2 bases at J, with 17 bases in the middle. Per germline, CDR1 SGHRS and CDR2 YFSETQ. The CDR3 sequence is 14 residues long. The chain's CDR3 is CASALHITAYEQYF. The CDR3 DNA is TGCGCCAGTGCCCTCCACATTACAGCCTACGAGCAGTACTTC.

The J gene is TRBJ2-1, the V gene TRBV28, with D tentatively TRBD2 (6 bases). V lost 8 bases and J 6 bases, leaving 11 bases between the germline ends. Per the germline V gene, CDR1 is MDHEN and CDR2 is SYDVKM. This CDR3 spans 12 amino acids. Here the CDR3 DNA reads TGTGCCAGCTTTACGGGAGCCAATGAGCAGTTCTTC. Amino acids: CASFTGANEQFF.

This sequence joins TRBV7-9 and TRBJ2-7, with 8 positions matching TRBD2. In germline, CDR1 is SEHNR, CDR2 FQNEAQ (reference sequence). Trimming removed 1 base from V and 6 bases from J; junction bases left unmatched: 5. There are 14 residues in the CDR3. The CDR3 sequence is CASSLGGTRGEQYF. For the CDR3, the DNA is TGTGCCAGCAGCTTAGGGGGGACTAGGGGCGAGCAGTACTTC.

The V and J genes are TRBV5-6 and TRBJ2-3; tentative D call: TRBD1 (5 bases). The V end lost 0 bases, the J end lost 6 bases, and 14 bases lay between the germline ends. The CDR3 length is 15 residues. Germline loops: CDR1 SGHDT, CDR2 YYEEEE. The DNA for the CDR3 is TGTGCCAGCAGCTTGGGGGGCGGAATTATGGATACGCAGTATTTT. It translates to CASSLGGGIMDTQYF. The full variable domain, in which reference TRBV5-6 and TRBJ2-3 provide the parts outside the CDR3, is DAGVTQSPTHLIKTRGQQVTLRCSPKSGHDTVSWYQQALGQGPQFIFQYYEEEERQRGNFPDRFSGHQFPNYSSELNVNALLLGDSALYLCASSLGGGIMDTQYFGPGTRLTVL.

The rearrangement uses TRBV2 and TRBJ1-5; possibly TRBD1 for D (6 bases). V shed 1 base and J shed 1 base, with 11 bases lying between them. Germline CDR1 is SNHLY and CDR2 is FYNNEI. CDR3 size: 16 residues. CDR3 residues: CASSEEAGVSNQPQHF. The CDR3 DNA is TGTGCCAGCAGTGAAGAAGCAGGGGTCAGCAATCAGCCCCAGCATTTT.

The gene calls are TRBV19 and TRBJ2-1; 9 bases map to TRBD1. This CDR3 contains 13 residues. Losses at the gene ends were 4 bases for V and 15 bases for J; bases not matched to a gene: 10. Germline V gene data show CDR1 as LNHDA and CDR2 as SQIVND (reference sequence). The CDR3 reads CASSTLGQGSSFF. The CDR3 DNA follows: TGTGCCAGTAGTACCCTAGGACAGGGGAGCTCGTTCTTC.

In its sample, this clone was seen a few times. This chain joins TRBV7-9 and TRBJ1-1; 7 bases align to TRBD1. CDR3 size: 16 residues. V was pared by 5 bases and J by 1 base, with 10 bases of the junction left unmatched. The V gene's germline CDR1 is SEHNR and CDR2 FQNEAQ (reference sequence). The CDR3 nucleotides read TGTGCCAGCAGCCTTATTAGAGGGGGCACGAACACTGAAGCTTTCTTT. It encodes CASSLIRGGTNTEAFF.

The chain joins TRBV24-1 to TRBJ2-3, with a tentative D call TRBD2 (6 bases). From germline, CDR1 is KGHDR and CDR2 SFDVKD. Deletions cut 3 bases from V and 2 bases from J, with 8 bases between. This CDR3 region has 14 residues. The DNA of the CDR3 is TGTGCCACCAGTGATAAGGGACTCACAGATACGCAGTATTTT. Its translation is CATSDKGLTDTQYF.

The V gene is TRBV19, the J gene TRBJ1-5, with D unclear. V gave up 5 bases and J gave up 0 bases, with 17 bases separating them. The CDR3 contains 17 residues. CDR1 is LNHDA and CDR2 is SQIVND in the germline V gene (reference sequence). The CDR3 region has the DNA TGTGCCAGTAGTCCCCCTTACAGATCCTATAGCAATCAGCCCCAGCATTTT. Amino acid sequence: CASSPPYRSYSNQPQHF.